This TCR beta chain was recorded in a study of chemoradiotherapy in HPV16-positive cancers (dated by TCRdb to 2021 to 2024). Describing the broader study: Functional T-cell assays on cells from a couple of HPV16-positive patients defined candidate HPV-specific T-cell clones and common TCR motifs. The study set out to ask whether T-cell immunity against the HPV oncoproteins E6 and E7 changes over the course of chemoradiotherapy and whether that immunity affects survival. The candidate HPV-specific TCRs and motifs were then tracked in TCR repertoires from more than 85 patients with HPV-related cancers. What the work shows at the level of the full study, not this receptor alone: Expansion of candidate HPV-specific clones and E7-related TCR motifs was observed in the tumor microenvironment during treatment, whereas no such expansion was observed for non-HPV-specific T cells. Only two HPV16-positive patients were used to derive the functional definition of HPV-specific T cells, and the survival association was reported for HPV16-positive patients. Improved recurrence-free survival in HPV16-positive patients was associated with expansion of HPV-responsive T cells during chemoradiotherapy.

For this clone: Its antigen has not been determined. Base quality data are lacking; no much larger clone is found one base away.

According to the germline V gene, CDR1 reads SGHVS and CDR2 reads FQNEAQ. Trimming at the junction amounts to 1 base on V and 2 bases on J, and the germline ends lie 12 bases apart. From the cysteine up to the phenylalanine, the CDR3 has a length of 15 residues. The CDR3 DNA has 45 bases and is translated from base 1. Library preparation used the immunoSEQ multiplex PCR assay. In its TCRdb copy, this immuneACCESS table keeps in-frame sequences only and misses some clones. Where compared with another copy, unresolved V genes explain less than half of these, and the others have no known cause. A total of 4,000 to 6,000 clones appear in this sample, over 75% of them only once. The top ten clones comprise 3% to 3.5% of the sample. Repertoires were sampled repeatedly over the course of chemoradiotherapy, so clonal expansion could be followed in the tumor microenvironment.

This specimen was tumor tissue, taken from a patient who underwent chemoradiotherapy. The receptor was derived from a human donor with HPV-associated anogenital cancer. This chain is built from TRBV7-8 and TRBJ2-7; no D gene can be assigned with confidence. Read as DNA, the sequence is TGTGCCAGCAGCTTAGAACTCCCGCCCACCTACGAGCAGTACTTC. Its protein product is CASSLELPPTYEQYF. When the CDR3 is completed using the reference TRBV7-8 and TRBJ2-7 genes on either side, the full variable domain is GAGVSQSPRYKVAKRGQDVALRCDPISGHVSLFWYQQALGQGPEFLTYFQNEAQLDKSGLPSDRFFAERPEGSVSTLKIQRTQQEDSAVYLCASSLELPPTYEQYFGPGTRLTVT.